What follows are 28 T cell receptor beta chains derived from one specimen sequenced in a study of post-analysis software for immune sequencing data. Presence of unique molecular identifiers characterized the TCR beta cDNA libraries. TCRdb redid the calling of the PCR reads with MiXCR, one entry per CDR3 protein. The data hold about 760,000 distinct CDR3 sequences, with 30% observed a single time. Study-wide results and caveats: Higher frequency in patients than in controls was seen for about five TRBV segments, with TRBV5-6, TRBV5-1 and TRBV20-1 among them.

Their antigens are not known. Sequenced material: blood. These receptors came from a girl aged 10 to 17 with multiple sclerosis.

The V call is TRBV12-3 or TRBV12-4, the J call TRBJ1-5; tentatively, D is TRBD1 (6 bases). CDR3 size: 15 residues. V shed 7 bases and J shed 1 base, with 14 bases lying between them. CDR3 nucleotides: TGTGCCAGCACCGATACAGGGAGGAGCAATCAGCCCCAGCATTTT. Its protein is CASTDTGRSNQPQHF.

There are a few counts of this clonotype. This chain joins TRBV20-1 and TRBJ2-1; TRBD2 matches 9 bases. V dropped 0 bases and J dropped 3; count of bases not matched to a gene: 6. CDR3 size: 16 residues. CDR1 and CDR2 (germline): DFQATT, SNEGSKA (reference sequence). The CDR3 spells CSARDPTSGRYNEQFF. The CDR3 nucleotides are TGCAGTGCTAGAGACCCAACTAGCGGGCGCTACAATGAGCAGTTCTTC.

Turning to this clonotype: A much bigger clone sits one base away, suggesting this may be a read error. The CDR3 end shows no conserved phenylalanine or tryptophan, and so a read error is likely. The rearrangement joins TRBV5-1 to TRBJ2-5; D might be TRBD2 (6 bases). The J call is in doubt because the DNA end fits TRBJ2-7 better. This CDR3 contains 15 residues. Per the germline V gene, CDR1 is SGHRS and CDR2 is YFSETQ. In DNA, the CDR3 is TGCGCCAGCAGCTTGGACGTCTGGGGGGTTTACGAGCAGTACTGC. This encodes CASSLDVWGVYEQYC.

This clonotype was seen more than once but under ten times. CDR3 in amino acids: CASRRSRDSPYEQYF. The CDR3 DNA reads TGTGCCAGCAGGCGCAGCCGGGACAGCCCCTACGAGCAGTACTTC. The V gene is TRBV28, the J gene TRBJ2-7; TRBD1 matches at 7 bases. Germline CDR1 MDHEN, CDR2 SYDVKM. V trimming: 6 bases; J trimming: 2 bases; junction bases outside the gene matches: 10. CDR3 length: 15 amino acids.

The chain couples TRBV28 to TRBJ1-4; 9 nucleotides line up with TRBD1. CDR1 and CDR2 (germline): MDHEN, SYDVKM. The CDR3 runs to 16 residues. The V segment lost 8 bases and the J segment 2 bases; nucleotides outside the gene matches: 9. This CDR3 is CASQPGQGRTNEKLFF. CDR3 bases: TGTGCCAGCCAACCGGGACAGGGTAGGACTAATGAAAAACTGTTTTTT. The whole variable domain, filled in from reference TRBV28 and TRBJ1-4, reads DVKVTQSSRYLVKRTGEKVFLECVQDMDHENMFWYRQDPGLGLRLIYFSYDVKMKEKGDIPEGYSVSREKKERFSLILESASTNQTSMYLCASQPGQGRTNEKLFFGSGTQLSVL.

The V gene is TRBV20-1, the J gene TRBJ2-5, with D possibly being TRBD2 (5 bases). The germline gives CDR1 DFQATT, CDR2 SNEGSKA (reference sequence). The V end was cut by 2 bases, the J end by 2 bases, with 15 bases between. The CDR3 sequence is 15 residues long. The CDR3 nucleotides are TGCAGTGCTAGAAACCCCAGCGGAATACAAGAGACCCAGTACTTC. Translation: CSARNPSGIQETQYF.

This clonotype is a singleton in its sample. J is TRBJ2-3 and V is TRBV7-8; D call uncertain. Germline V gene sequence: CDR1 SGHVS, CDR2 FQNEAQ. The CDR3 has 14 amino acids. Deletions cut 2 bases from V and 6 bases from J, with 12 bases between. CDR3 amino acids: CASSLRINSDTQYF. CDR3 nucleotides: TGTGCCAGCAGCTTACGCATAAACTCGGATACGCAGTATTTT.

V usage is TRBV7-2 and J usage is TRBJ2-7; D tentatively fits TRBD1 or TRBD2 (5 bases each). V lost 5 bases to trimming and J lost 2 bases, with 16 bases between them. This CDR3 is built from 15 residues. Germline V gene data show CDR1 as SGHTA and CDR2 as FQGNSA. CDR3 in amino acids: CASSPWGSGPYEQYF. DNA for the CDR3: TGTGCCAGCAGCCCCTGGGGGAGCGGACCCTACGAGCAGTACTTC.

Only a few counts were recorded for this clonotype. V is TRBV20-1 and J is TRBJ2-5; a weak D match, TRBD1 (6 bases). The DNA end favors TRBJ2-7, so the J call may be wrong. Germline V lookup: CDR1 DFQATT, CDR2 SNEGSKA (reference sequence). This CDR3 has 14 residues. The CDR3 protein is CSAKPGTSVHEQYF. CDR3 nucleotide sequence: TGCAGTGCCAAACCTGGGACATCGGTTCACGAGCAGTACTTC.

This clonotype was seen more than once but under ten times. The CDR3 bases are TGCGCCAGCAGCTTGCCAGGGGACGAGACCCAGTACTTC. Its translation is CASSLPGDETQYF. This chain links TRBV5-1 with TRBJ2-5, with a weak D call TRBD1 (6 bases). CDR3 size: 13 residues. Germline V gene lookup returns CDR1 SGHRS and CDR2 YFSETQ. V gave up 1 base and J gave up 5 bases, with 9 bases separating them.

V usage is TRBV20-1 and J usage is TRBJ2-7; D is unresolved. The germline V and J ends were trimmed by 0 bases and 0 bases, with 9 bases remaining between them. CDR3 length: 14 amino acids. Germline CDR1 and CDR2: DFQATT and SNEGSKA (reference sequence). CDR3 sequence (DNA): TGCAGTGCTAGAGATCAGCAAAGCTCCTACGAGCAGTACTTC. It translates to CSARDQQSSYEQYF.

This clonotype turned up a few times. This chain uses TRBV5-1 with TRBJ2-7; 7 bases align to TRBD1. The CDR3 is 15 residues long. Germline values: CDR1 SGHRS, CDR2 YFSETQ. The V gene end was trimmed by 4 bases and the J gene end by 2 bases; junction bases not matched to a gene: 9. CDR3 loop: CASSIRTGAPYEQYF. The CDR3 bases are TGCGCCAGCAGCATACGTACAGGGGCCCCCTACGAGCAGTACTTC.

This rearrangement joins TRBV9 to TRBJ2-1, with 10 positions matching TRBD2. Germline CDR1 reads SGDLS; CDR2 reads YYNGEE. The length of the CDR3 is 18 residues. The junction had 16 bases not matched to a gene; V was cut back by 0 bases and J by 10 bases. For the CDR3, the DNA is TGTGCCAGCAGCGTAGCTTACCCACCAATAGCGGGAGGATGGGAGCAGTTCTTC. This codes for CASSVAYPPIAGGWEQFF.

This clonotype was recorded a few times. The chain combines TRBV11-2 with TRBJ1-6; D possibly corresponds to TRBD1 (5 bases). V shed 5 bases and J shed 9 bases, with 17 bases lying between them. The CDR3 extends over 15 amino acids. Germline V gene sequence: CDR1 SGHAT, CDR2 FQNNGV. This CDR3 is CASSPQGQAVSPLHF. The CDR3 nucleotides are TGTGCCAGCAGCCCTCAGGGCCAGGCGGTTTCACCCCTCCACTTT.

This chain uses TRBV29-1 with TRBJ1-2; D unresolved. There are 12 residues in the CDR3. V was trimmed by 0 bases and J by 7 bases, leaving 9 bases between them. Per germline, CDR1 SQVTM and CDR2 ANQGSEA. The CDR3 sequence is CSVEDRRSGYTF. In DNA form, the CDR3 reads TGCAGCGTTGAAGATCGACGGTCTGGCTACACCTTC.

The gene calls are TRBV11-2 and TRBJ2-7; weak D call: TRBD1 (5 bases). Trimming cost V 5 bases and J 4 bases, with 12 bases left between them. This CDR3 is built from 13 residues. Germline V gene data show CDR1 as SGHAT and CDR2 as FQNNGV. The CDR3 spells CASSPQVKYEQYF. CDR3 DNA sequence: TGTGCCAGCAGCCCACAGGTCAAGTACGAGCAGTACTTC.

The CDR3 DNA follows: TGTGCCACCAGTCATCCGGGACGCAAGGGCTATGAGCAGTTCTTC. It codes for CATSHPGRKGYEQFF. The chain combines TRBV24-1 with TRBJ2-1; possibly TRBD1 or TRBD2 for D (5 bases each). Germline V CDR1 and CDR2: KGHDR, SFDVKD. Trimming stripped 6 bases from V and 8 bases from J, with 19 bases between. This CDR3 region has 15 residues.

The chain is built from TRBV4-3 and TRBJ1-4; D unresolved. The V gene's germline CDR1 is LGHNA and CDR2 YSLEER. The V gene lost 0 bases and the J gene lost 8 bases, with 19 bases spanning the gap. The CDR3 covers 17 residues. Here the CDR3 DNA reads TGCGCCAGCAGCCAAGATTCAGTGGGAGGGTTGGGCGAAAAACTGTTTTTT. Protein: CASSQDSVGGLGEKLFF.

V is TRBV7-9 and J is TRBJ2-4; D is uncertain. Germline V CDR1 and CDR2: SEHNR, FQNEAQ (reference sequence). CDR3 length: 14 residues. V dropped 1 base and J dropped 6 bases, with 10 bases sitting between them. CDR3 sequence reads: CASSLGRRRNIQYF. DNA for the CDR3: TGTGCCAGCAGCTTAGGTCGCCGCCGAAACATTCAGTACTTC.

This clonotype was observed a handful of times. V usage is TRBV6-1 and J usage is TRBJ1-5, with D unresolved. V was clipped by 7 bases and J by 1 base, with 8 bases between them. The CDR3 has 13 amino acids. In germline, CDR1 is MNHNS, CDR2 SASEGT. The CDR3 coding sequence is TGTGCCAGCAAGGGAGTCAGCAATCAGCCCCAGCATTTT. Translation: CASKGVSNQPQHF.

This clonotype appeared a few times. The CDR3 DNA is TGTGCCAGCAGTCCCCCGGCGCGTGCCCCCACTGAAGCTTTCTTT. This gives the protein CASSPPARAPTEAFF. The chain links TRBV28 to TRBJ1-1; D is unresolved. The CDR3 runs 15 residues. In germline, CDR1 is MDHEN, CDR2 SYDVKM. V shed 5 bases and J shed 4 bases, with 17 bases lying between them.

With regard to this clonotype: This may arise from a read error, as a much more abundant clone is one base away. The chain carries TRBV10-3 and TRBJ2-1; tentatively, D is TRBD2 (6 bases). The germline CDR1 and CDR2 sequences are ENHRY and SYGVKD. Trimming took off 2 bases at V and 9 bases at J, with 8 bases between the two ends. This CDR3 contains 12 residues. The CDR3, as DNA: TGTGCCATCAGTGAGCGAGCGGGTGAGCAGTTCTTC. It is translated as CAISERAGEQFF.

The chain combines TRBV7-9 with TRBJ1-1; unclear D gene. The CDR3 spans 12 residues. Trimming took 2 bases from V and 10 from J, leaving 11 bases between them. CDR1 is SEHNR and CDR2 is FQNEAQ in the germline V gene (reference sequence). This chain's CDR3 is CASSLYGEGAFF. CDR3 nucleotide sequence: TGTGCCAGCAGCTTATATGGCGAAGGAGCTTTCTTT.

This clonotype appeared a single time. A read error may produce the germline difference seen at one junction end. The rearrangement uses TRBV5-1 and TRBJ1-2; D uncertain. This CDR3 has 14 residues. The germline CDR1 and CDR2 sequences are SGHRS and YFSETQ. The CDR3 nucleotides read TGCGCCAGCAGCTTGGGGGTATCCAACTATGGTTACACCTTC. This gives the protein CASSLGVSNYGYTF.

CDR3 nucleotides: TGTGCCAGCAGTTTGCCGGGGCGAACTTCCTACAATGAGCAGTTCTTC. It translates to CASSLPGRTSYNEQFF. This rearrangement joins TRBV6-2 or TRBV6-3 to TRBJ2-1; possibly TRBD1 or TRBD2 for D (5 bases each). V lost 4 bases to trimming and J lost 1 base, with 14 bases between them. The CDR3 sequence is 16 residues long. CDR1 and CDR2 from the germline V gene are MNHEY and SVGEGT.

The chain joins TRBV18 to TRBJ1-5; 7 bases are a match to TRBD1. The CDR3 loop spans 15 amino acids. CDR1 KGHSH and CDR2 LQKENI come from the germline V gene. Losses at the gene ends were 1 base for V and 5 bases for J; bases not matched to a gene: 5. The CDR3 sequence: CASSPRTGTDQPQHF. CDR3 in DNA: TGTGCCAGCTCACCACGGACAGGAACGGATCAGCCCCAGCATTTT.

This sequence joins TRBV5-1 and TRBJ2-1, with D possibly being TRBD1 (6 bases). The V and J ends lost 4 bases and 13 bases respectively, with 15 bases between them. The CDR3 consists of 12 residues. Per germline, CDR1 SGHRS and CDR2 YFSETQ. The CDR3 sequence: CASSPQGKAQFF. CDR3 bases: TGCGCCAGCAGCCCACAGGGCAAAGCCCAGTTCTTC.

This clonotype was counted ten times or more. The chain has TRBV7-2 and TRBJ2-7; tentatively, D is TRBD1 (5 bases). The germline V gene encodes CDR1 SGHTA and CDR2 FQGNSA. The CDR3 is 15 amino acids. V was shortened by 2 bases and J by 3 bases, with 14 bases between the two germline ends. CDR3 amino acids: CASSLSQALVYEQYF. CDR3 bases: TGTGCCAGCAGCTTATCACAGGCGCTTGTCTACGAGCAGTACTTC.